Listed below are T cell receptor beta chains from one sample, sequenced in a study of blood T cell repertoires in COVID-19. Clones were read by immunoSEQ multiplex PCR, and TCRdb kept only the in-frame ones, dropping some. In the table there are 350,000 to 450,000 clones, about 88% of which are singletons. The sample taken for sequencing was PBMCs or T cells enriched from blood (not recorded which). The receptors here all came from a woman aged 18-29 years who had been exposed to COVID-19. Each CDR3 is given with its conserved first and last residue. The D gene is left open where the match is weak. Only part of the rows carry a size: once, few, many, or a class if the clone is expanded.

abundance	j_gene	d_gene	len	v_gene	CDR3aa	CDR3nt
.	TRBJ2-1	TRBD1	14	TRBV5-5	CASSPGQGYNEQFF	TGTGCCAGCAGTCCCGGACAGGGATACAATGAGCAGTTCTTC
.	TRBJ2-3	.	13	TRBV27	CASRMRSTDTQYF	TGTGCCAGCAGAATGAGAAGCACAGATACGCAGTATTTT
.	TRBJ2-1	.	14	TRBV4-2	CASSQEILVDEQFF	TGTGCCAGCAGCCAAGAAATTCTCGTCGATGAGCAGTTCTTC
.	TRBJ1-6	.	12	TRBV30	CAWTPGNSPLHF	TGTGCCTGGACCCCAGGGAATTCACCCCTCCACTTT
.	TRBJ2-7	TRBD1	17	TRBV7-7	CASSPHFVGQGVYEQYF	TGTGCTAGCAGCCCTCACTTTGTAGGACAGGGCGTATACGAGCAGTACTTC
.	TRBJ2-5	TRBD1	15	TRBV28	CASSSGSRGRETQYF	TGTGCCAGCAGTTCCGGGAGCAGGGGGCGAGAGACCCAGTACTTC
once	TRBJ1-4	.	15	TRBV19	CASRINRESNEKLFF	TGTGCCAGTAGGATCAACAGGGAATCCAATGAAAAACTGTTTTTT
.	TRBJ2-1	TRBD2	18	TRBV7-8	CASRQTSGGAISYNEQFF	TGTGCCAGCAGACAGACTAGCGGGGGGGCCATATCCTACAATGAGCAGTTCTTC
.	TRBJ2-5	.	12	TRBV30	CAWSFHGETQYF	TGTGCCTGGAGTTTTCACGGTGAGACCCAGTACTTC
.	TRBJ1-1	.	13	TRBV30	CAWRVTVNTEAFF	TGTGCCTGGAGGGTGACAGTGAACACTGAAGCTTTCTTT
.	TRBJ2-3	.	14	TRBV5-1	CASSRQGGTDTQYF	TGCGCCAGCTCGAGGCAGGGTGGCACAGATACGCAGTATTTT
.	TRBJ2-2	TRBD1	15	TRBV5-1	CASSQQGQGIGELFF	TGCGCCAGCAGCCAGCAGGGACAGGGGATCGGGGAGCTGTTTTTT
.	TRBJ1-1	.	13	TRBV3-1/TRBV3-2	CASSQLGATEAFF	TGTGCCAGCAGCCAATTAGGAGCCACTGAAGCTTTCTTT
.	TRBJ1-4	.	15	TRBV14	CASSQEPEFVPSGFF	TGTGCCAGCAGCCAAGAACCAGAGTTTGTACCCTCCGGGTTCTTT
.	TRBJ2-7	.	14	TRBV2	CASIETGNSYEQYF	TGTGCCAGCATTGAGACAGGCAATTCCTACGAGCAGTACTTC
.	TRBJ1-4	.	14	TRBV6-1	CASSEPGRDEKLFF	TGTGCCAGCAGTGAACCAGGAAGAGATGAAAAACTGTTTTTT
.	TRBJ1-5	TRBD1	15	TRBV5-1	CASSLGGTANQPQHF	TGCGCCAGCAGCTTGGGGGGGACAGCTAATCAGCCCCAGCATTTT
.	TRBJ2-7	TRBD1	15	TRBV11-2	CASSPMTGSTYEQYF	TGTGCCAGCAGCCCGATGACAGGGTCCACCTACGAGCAGTACTTC
.	TRBJ1-4	TRBD1	15	TRBV2	CASSDPDRGNEKLFF	TGTGCCAGCAGTGACCCCGACAGGGGAAATGAAAAACTGTTTTTT
.	TRBJ2-5	TRBD2	15	TRBV3-1/TRBV3-2	CASSPGTSAKETQYF	TGTGCCAGCAGCCCGGGGACTAGCGCAAAAGAGACCCAGTACTTC
.	TRBJ2-1	.	16	TRBV18	CASSLSFGLEPNEQFF	TGTGCCAGCTCACTATCCTTCGGTCTAGAACCCAATGAGCAGTTCTTC
.	TRBJ2-1	.	14	TRBV27	CASSLRGSYNEQFF	TGTGCCAGCAGTTTGCGGGGTTCCTACAATGAGCAGTTCTTC
.	TRBJ2-3	TRBD2	16	TRBV28	CASSALAGPNTDTQYF	TGTGCCAGCAGCGCGCTAGCGGGACCTAACACAGATACGCAGTATTTT
once	TRBJ1-1	.	15	TRBV10-1	CASSEQGAMNTEAFF	TGCGCCAGCAGTGAGCAAGGGGCGATGAACACTGAAGCTTTCTTT
.	TRBJ2-5	TRBD2	14	TRBV11-2	CASSGLADQETQYF	TGTGCCAGCAGCGGACTAGCGGACCAAGAGACCCAGTACTTC
.	TRBJ1-1	TRBD1	15	TRBV28	CASSLYPGTEMGAFF	TGTGCCAGCAGTTTATATCCCGGGACAGAGATGGGAGCTTTCTTT
.	TRBJ1-6	TRBD1	16	TRBV2	CASKPLGTALYSPLHF	TGTGCCAGCAAACCACTCGGGACAGCCCTATATTCACCCCTCCACTTT
.	TRBJ1-1	.	14	TRBV5-1	CASSLYGGGTEAFF	TGCGCCAGCAGCTTGTACGGGGGTGGCACTGAAGCTTTCTTT
.	TRBJ2-3	TRBD2	15	TRBV7-6	CASSPRGGQGDTQYF	TGTGCCAGCAGCCCGCGGGGGGGGCAGGGAGATACGCAGTATTTT
.	TRBJ1-5	.	18	TRBV4-1	CASSQDPKGGDDGQPQHF	TGCGCCAGCAGCCAAGACCCCAAGGGGGGGGACGATGGACAGCCCCAGCATTTT
.	TRBJ2-3	TRBD2	15	TRBV9	CASSSLAGGMDTQYF	TGTGCCAGCAGCTCGCTAGCGGGAGGAATGGATACGCAGTATTTT